The clone carrying this TCR beta chain occurred many times. A 10-nucleotide random UMI tagged transcripts in template-switch 5'RACE cDNA synthesis. TCRdb re-analysed the 5' RACE reads in MiXCR, keeping a single row per CDR3 protein. The sample carries around 100,000 distinct CDR3 sequences, roughly 10% recorded once. The data were taken from a study of neurological immune-mediated disorders. As to time point: longitudinal time-point 3. The V end lost 3 bases, the J end lost 8 bases, and 17 bases lay between the germline ends. CDR3 length: 15 residues. The chain carries TRBV12-3 or TRBV12-4 and TRBJ2-1, with D possibly being TRBD2 (5 bases). Sequencing was done on a sample of PBMCs. The clonotype originates from a female donor with HTLV-1-associated myelopathy (HAM/TSP). The CDR3 region is CASSFSGMLGYEQFF. The CDR3, as DNA: TGTGCCAGCAGTTTTTCGGGGATGTTAGGGTATGAGCAGTTCTTC.